This T cell receptor (beta chain) was obtained from a study of blood T cell repertoires in COVID-19 (TCRdb year 2020). Context from the whole study: Samples covering the acute and convalescent phases of COVID-19 were provided by collaborators in the United States, Italy and Spain. The prospective study material was composed of cDNA or gDNA derived from T cells, B-cell-depleted T cells, or PBMCs. The repertoires were made available in a free public database intended to serve as a resource for research on the immune response to SARS-CoV-2. Samples came from the ongoing ImmuneRACE study (first 160 participants) plus 1,254 subjects from 6 global collaborators. Deeply sampled blood TCRbeta repertoires from subjects exposed to, actively infected with, or recovered from COVID-19 were included in the dataset. Where available, HLA class I and class II types were taken from metadata supplied by the sample provider and were not determined by assay-based typing. Nearly every sample came with metadata listing a de-identified subject ID, COVID-19 status, age in years and sex.

The immunoSEQ Assay, a bias-controlled multiplex PCR, was used to amplify TCRbeta CDR3 regions from genomic DNA. Under the source paper's analysis protocol: Within the assay, amplification of reference gene primers was used to estimate how many nucleated cells each sample contained. To quantify the absolute abundance of each unique TCRbeta CDR3 rearrangement, sequence reads were collapsed and filtered. Productive Simpson clonality was computed per sample as the square root of Simpson's diversity index over productive rearrangements. The table comes from immuneACCESS by way of TCRdb, which keeps in-frame sequences with V and J called. Part of the clones is missing from these tables; in studies checked, under half for an unresolved V gene and the rest for unknown reasons. V, J and clone size are those of that table, while D and trimming were read from the DNA. For this sample the table gives 150,000 to 200,000 clones, of which 82% were detected only once. The ten most abundant clones make up over 9.5% of the sample.

Concerning this clone: The clone's antigen remains unknown. No per-base quality is available; no much larger clone lies one base away.

The full study reports these points: The quantity of clinical and demographic metadata differed by source and by participant and was supplied without curation.

The CDR3 starts with the cysteine, ends with the phenylalanine, and has 15 residues. CDR3 DNA only is kept here, 45 bases in frame from base 1. The germline V and J ends show losses of 0 bases and 6 bases respectively, and no gene match explains 8 bases of the junction. The germline V gene encodes CDR1 SQVTM and CDR2 ANQGSEA. Collaborating institutions collected whole blood in K2EDTA tubes following their own protocols. For TCRbeta analysis, collaborator samples were shipped as frozen whole blood, as isolated PBMCs, or as DNA extracted from either sample type. The clonotype originates from a woman aged 80 or over with active or convalescent COVID-19. Material: peripheral blood. Here the chain combines TRBV29-1 and TRBJ1-1, with 9 middle bases fitting TRBD1. The bases read TGCAGCGTTGAAGAGCTGGGACAGGGAATCTCTGAAGCTTTCTTT. It encodes CSVEELGQGISEAFF.